One sample yielded the 10 T cell receptor beta chains listed below, sequenced in a study of cytomegalovirus exposure and HLA in healthy donors. The data were produced by immunoSEQ multiplex PCR, yet TCRdb's version contains in-frame clones alone and is incomplete. The sample records about 120,000 clones, 80% to 90% being singletons. Sequenced: PBMCs. Source of these receptors: a woman between 18 and 30 years old in good health and CMV-seronegative.

The chain combines TRBV28 with TRBJ2-3; D is unclear. Germline-derived CDR1 and CDR2 are MDHEN and SYDVKM. This CDR3 spans 12 amino acids. V lost 3 bases, J lost 2 bases, and 3 bases lay in between. CDR3 DNA sequence: TGTGCCAGCAGTTTCCTCACAGATACGCAGTATTTT. The encoded protein is CASSFLTDTQYF.

This chain uses TRBV2 with TRBJ1-2, with TRBD1 matching 7 bases. This CDR3 comprises 17 residues. V dropped 3 bases and J dropped 8; count of bases not matched to a gene: 18. Germline V gene sequence: CDR1 SNHLY, CDR2 FYNNEI. The DNA for the CDR3 is TGTGCCAGCAGTGACCCGGGACAGTTGCTAGTCTCTCGGGGCTACACCTTC. Protein sequence: CASSDPGQLLVSRGYTF.

The rearrangement links TRBV7-8 to TRBJ1-3; D is uncertain. Germline values: CDR1 SGHVS, CDR2 FQNEAQ. Trimming pared 5 bases from V and 2 bases from J, leaving 10 bases between. This CDR3 has 14 amino acids. The CDR3 here is CASSEAHTGNTIYF. The CDR3 bases are TGTGCCAGCAGCGAGGCCCACACTGGAAACACCATATATTTT.

This clone was seen only once. The junction shows a germline mismatch at one end, possibly a read error. In DNA form, the CDR3 reads TGTGCCAGCAGTTTAGCAGGGGCGAGCAATCAGCCCCAGCATTTT. This encodes CASSLAGASNQPQHF. This chain connects TRBV7-2 to TRBJ1-5, with a possible D match to TRBD1 (6 bases). The CDR3 contains 15 residues. CDR1 and CDR2 (germline): SGHTA, FQGNSA.

This sequence joins TRBV19 and TRBJ1-5; D is undetermined. Germline V CDR1 and CDR2: LNHDA, SQIVND (reference sequence). V shed 5 bases and J shed 3 bases, with 8 bases lying between them. The CDR3 is 13 residues long. This CDR3 reads CASSAWPNQPQHF. CDR3 nucleotides: TGTGCCAGTAGTGCTTGGCCCAATCAGCCCCAGCATTTT.

This chain links TRBV14 with TRBJ2-1; maybe TRBD2 (5 bases). This CDR3 is 13 amino acids long. Germline assignment: CDR1 SGHDN and CDR2 FVKESK. The V gene lost 8 bases and the J gene lost 6 bases, with 14 bases spanning the gap. CDR3 loop: CASATGAGNEQFF. CDR3 DNA: TGTGCCAGCGCCACCGGCGCGGGCAATGAGCAGTTCTTC.

As for this clone: The same CDR3 arises from other DNA sequences in this sample as well. The CDR3 region has the DNA TGTGCCAGCAGACTCGCGGGGGGGCGAAATGAGCAGTTCTTC. Protein sequence: CASRLAGGRNEQFF. The chain links TRBV6-5 to TRBJ2-1; 9 nucleotides align to TRBD2. Germline V CDR1 and CDR2: MNHEY, SVGAGI. The CDR3 contains 14 residues. The V segment lost 6 bases and the J segment 7 bases; nucleotides outside the gene matches: 7.

V usage is TRBV28 and J usage is TRBJ1-1; the D gene is possibly TRBD1 (6 bases). Germline V gene sequence: CDR1 MDHEN, CDR2 SYDVKM. Trimming pared 11 bases from V and 11 bases from J, leaving 24 bases between. There are 13 residues in the CDR3. The CDR3, as DNA: TGTGCCGGTCACAACACAGGGTCTCTCTTCGCTTTCTTT. Amino acids: CAGHNTGSLFAFF.

The CDR3 region is CASSYVSGGEQYF. In nucleotides, the CDR3 is TGTGCCAGCAGCTACGTCTCGGGAGGCGAGCAGTACTTC. The rearrangement links TRBV11-3 to TRBJ2-7; TRBD2 agrees at 7 bases. Looked up from germline, CDR1 is SGHNT and CDR2 is YENEEA. V shed 4 bases and J 6 bases; nucleotides not matched to a gene: 6. The length of the CDR3 is 13 residues.

Remarks on this clone: Sequence at one end of the junction differs from germline and may be a read error. The chain recombines TRBV15 with TRBJ1-4, with D possibly being TRBD1 (6 bases). The CDR3 totals 16 residues. Looked up from germline, CDR1 is LNHNV and CDR2 is YYDKDF (reference sequence). CDR3 nucleotides: TGTGCCACCAGCGGAGATGAGGGGGGGATAAATGAAAAACTGTTTTTT. Protein sequence: CATSGDEGGINEKLFF. The full variable domain, its missing parts supplied by reference TRBV15 and TRBJ1-4, is DAMVIQNPRYQVTQFGKPVTLSCSQTLNHNVMYWYQQKSSQAPKLLFHYYDKDFNNEADTPDNFQSRRPNTSFCFLDIRSPGLGDTAMYLCATSGDEGGINEKLFFGSGTQLSVL.